A single sample is the source of the 25 T cell receptor beta chains below, sequenced in a study of blood T cell repertoires in COVID-19. TCRdb keeps only in-frame clones here, not all; method: immunoSEQ multiplex PCR. The sample has hundreds of thousands of clones, 91% seen once. Source material: peripheral blood. Source of these receptors: a woman aged 18-29 years who had recovered from COVID-19.

The chain recombines TRBV10-3 with TRBJ2-3; D perhaps matches TRBD2 (5 bases). Trimming took off 6 bases at V and 1 base at J, with 8 bases between the two ends. This CDR3 comprises 13 residues. The germline V gene has CDR1 ENHRY and CDR2 SYGVKD. The CDR3 DNA reads as TGTGCCATCAGAGCGGTAGGCACAGATACGCAGTATTTT. Translated, it gives CAIRAVGTDTQYF.

J is TRBJ1-2 and V is TRBV5-4; D remains ambiguous. Trimming shortened V by 3 bases and J by 5 bases, and 11 bases separated the two germline ends. CDR3 length equals 13 residues. CDR1 is SGHNT and CDR2 is YYREEE in the germline V gene (reference sequence). The CDR3 sequence is CASSSGGNYGYTF. In DNA, the CDR3 is TGTGCCAGCAGCTCTGGAGGGAATTATGGCTACACCTTC.

This chain uses TRBV5-1 with TRBJ1-6; 12 bases agree with TRBD1. Germline-derived CDR1 and CDR2 are SGHRS and YFSETQ. This CDR3 has 15 residues. V lost 4 bases, J lost 11 bases, and 7 bases stayed unmatched. The CDR3 DNA reads TGCGCCAGCAGCGGGGGGACAGGGGGCATAACACCCCTCCACTTT. It translates to CASSGGTGGITPLHF.

The V call is TRBV4-1, the J call TRBJ2-5; D might be TRBD2 (5 bases). The CDR3 has 16 residues. The germline gives CDR1 MGHRA, CDR2 YSYEKL. Between the trimmed V and J ends, which lost 0 bases and 0 bases, there was a span of 11 bases. The CDR3 is CASSQESSVYQETQYF. The CDR3 DNA follows: TGCGCCAGCAGCCAAGAAAGTAGCGTCTACCAAGAGACCCAGTACTTC.

This chain joins TRBV7-2 and TRBJ2-1, with 10 bases lining up with TRBD1. Per the germline V gene, CDR1 is SGHTA and CDR2 is FQGNSA. After removal of 2 bases from V and 8 bases from J, the junction contained 6 bases not matched to a gene. The CDR3 consists of 15 residues. The CDR3 spells CASSLRQGAPYEQFF. Here the CDR3 DNA reads TGTGCCAGCAGCTTAAGACAGGGGGCACCTTATGAGCAGTTCTTC.

The CDR3 DNA follows: TGTGCCAGCAGTGAAGCGGTAGAACCTGAAGCTTTCTTT. Protein sequence: CASSEAVEPEAFF. The chain carries TRBV6-1 and TRBJ1-1; D gene ambiguous. Germline V gene data show CDR1 as MNHNS and CDR2 as SASEGT. The length of the CDR3 is 13 residues. The V gene lost 0 bases and the J gene lost 6 bases, with 8 bases spanning the gap.

This chain uses TRBV12-3 or TRBV12-4 with TRBJ1-3, with TRBD1 matching 8 bases. The CDR3 length is 13 residues. Unmatched junction bases numbered 6, after V lost 6 bases and J lost 8 bases. The CDR3 loop reads CASRGQGRDTIYF. CDR3 DNA sequence: TGTGCCAGCAGAGGACAGGGCCGGGACACCATATATTTT.

The V call is TRBV18, the J call TRBJ2-3; 7 nucleotides line up with TRBD2. V lost 2 bases and J lost 5; bases outside the gene matches: 7. Looked up from germline, CDR1 is KGHSH and CDR2 is LQKENI. The length of the CDR3 is 15 residues. In nucleotides, the CDR3 is TGTGCCAGCTCACCAGCGGGAGTTGGAGGAGATACGCAGTATTTT. Translating gives CASSPAGVGGDTQYF.

As DNA, the CDR3 is TGTGCCTGGAGTCTAGGGGGGGCTGAAGCTTTCTTT. Translated, it gives CAWSLGGAEAFF. V usage is TRBV30 and J usage is TRBJ1-1, with a possible D match to TRBD1 (6 bases). This CDR3 has 12 amino acids. V gave up 2 bases and J gave up 6 bases, with 10 bases separating them. The germline V gene has CDR1 GTSNPN and CDR2 SVGIG (reference sequence). Combining the CDR3 with reference TRBV30 and TRBJ1-1 gives the whole variable domain SQTIHQWPATLVQPVGSPLSLECTVEGTSNPNLYWYRQAAGRGLQLLFYSVGIGQISSEVPQNLSASRPQDRQFILSSKKLLLSDSGFYLCAWSLGGAEAFFGQGTRLTVV.

The chain employs TRBV5-5 and TRBJ2-7; D unresolved. V dropped 4 bases and J dropped 0 bases, with 8 bases sitting between them. The CDR3 is 13 residues long. Germline V CDR1 and CDR2: SGHKS, YYEKEE (reference sequence). The CDR3 DNA follows: TGTGCCAGCAGCCGCCTGAGCTCCTACGAGCAGTACGTC. Amino acids: CASSRLSSYEQYV.

The CDR3 spells CASSDAGGTAFF. The DNA for the CDR3 is TGTGCCAGCAGTGACGCCGGGGGTACGGCTTTCTTT. V usage is TRBV2 and J usage is TRBJ1-1, with TRBD1 as a possible D gene (5 bases). Germline CDR1 SNHLY, CDR2 FYNNEI. This CDR3 has 12 amino acids. The V and J ends lost 3 bases and 11 bases respectively, with 13 bases between them.

The J gene is TRBJ2-1, the V gene TRBV11-3; maybe TRBD2 (6 bases). CDR1 is SGHNT, CDR2 YENEEA, per germline. CDR3 size: 16 residues. V lost 5 bases and J 4 bases, leaving 18 bases between the germline ends. CDR3 amino acids: CASSPYGEVLYNEQFF. The CDR3, as DNA: TGTGCCAGCAGCCCCTATGGGGAGGTCCTTTACAATGAGCAGTTCTTC. Full variable domain (remainder filled in from reference TRBV11-3 and TRBJ2-1): EAGVVQSPRYKIIEKKQPVAFWCNPISGHNTLYWYLQNLGQGPELLIRYENEEAVDDSQLPKDRFSAERLKGVDSTLKIQPAELGDSAVYLCASSPYGEVLYNEQFFGPGTRLTVL.

The gene calls are TRBV29-1 and TRBJ1-2, with TRBD1 as a possible D gene (5 bases). Germline CDR1 SQVTM, CDR2 ANQGSEA. V lost 6 bases and J lost 8, with 19 bases in between. CDR3 length: 13 amino acids. This chain's CDR3 is CSVGAGGSGGYTF. The CDR3 DNA follows: TGCAGCGTCGGGGCCGGGGGTTCGGGAGGCTACACCTTC.

The CDR3 sequence: CASSLVEQSYEQYV. CDR3 nucleotides: TGTGCCAGCAGCTTAGTTGAACAGAGCTACGAGCAGTACGTC. The chain has TRBV7-2 and TRBJ2-7, with D unresolved. The CDR3 covers 14 residues. CDR1 is SGHTA and CDR2 is FQGNSA in the germline V gene. The V end lost 1 base, the J end lost 3 bases, and 10 bases lay between the germline ends.

V gene TRBV27 combines with J gene TRBJ1-6; the D gene is possibly TRBD1 (5 bases). The CDR3 loop spans 17 amino acids. V lost 7 bases and J 4 bases, leaving 20 bases between the germline ends. Germline CDR1 is MNHEY and CDR2 is SMNVEV (reference sequence). CDR3 residues: CASTTRGIPLYNSPLHF. Here the CDR3 DNA reads TGTGCCAGCACCACCCGGGGGATCCCTCTTTATAATTCACCCCTCCACTTT.

The rearrangement joins TRBV6-1 to TRBJ1-5; no definite D call. CDR1 and CDR2 (germline): MNHNS, SASEGT. This CDR3 contains 16 residues. With 3 bases removed from V and 0 bases from J, the gap between germline ends came to 12 bases. CDR3 loop: CASSDLGGYSNQPQHF. CDR3 DNA: TGTGCCAGCAGTGACTTGGGAGGATATAGCAATCAGCCCCAGCATTTT.

This sequence joins TRBV15 and TRBJ1-6; D is perhaps TRBD1 (6 bases). The CDR3 length is 19 residues. The V gene lost 1 base and the J gene lost 6 bases, with 22 bases spanning the gap. Germline V gene data show CDR1 as LNHNV and CDR2 as YYDKDF (reference sequence). The CDR3 loop reads CATSRVPPGHDYINSPLHF. The DNA for the CDR3 is TGTGCCACCAGCAGAGTCCCTCCGGGACACGACTACATTAATTCACCCCTCCACTTT.

This clone appeared once. This chain connects TRBV4-1 to TRBJ2-4; 12 bases fit TRBD2. The CDR3 is 20 residues long. Per the germline V gene, CDR1 is MGHRA and CDR2 is YSYEKL. The trim removed 1 base at V and 1 base at J, leaving 11 bases unmatched. The DNA of the CDR3 is TGCGCCAGCAGCCAAGGTACTGGACTAGCGGGAATCGCGGCCAAAAACATTCAGTACTTC. Translation: CASSQGTGLAGIAAKNIQYF.

The J gene is TRBJ1-1, the V gene TRBV5-4; 9 positions agree with TRBD1. Germline V gene data show CDR1 as SGHNT and CDR2 as YYREEE (reference sequence). Trimming took 0 bases from V and 11 from J; bases not matched to a gene: 11. CDR3 length: 15 amino acids. CDR3 nucleotide sequence: TGTGCCAGCAGCTTGGCTGGACAGGGGTCTCGCCAGGCTTTCTTT. Its protein is CASSLAGQGSRQAFF.

This clone was seen a single time. V usage is TRBV7-9 and J usage is TRBJ2-1; D is perhaps TRBD2 (5 bases). The CDR3 is 12 amino acids. V was pared by 2 bases and J by 8 bases, with 7 bases between. In germline, CDR1 is SEHNR, CDR2 FQNEAQ (reference sequence). The CDR3 reads CASSLFGDEQFF. CDR3 nucleotides: TGTGCCAGCAGCTTATTCGGGGATGAGCAGTTCTTC.

The rearrangement links TRBV5-1 to TRBJ2-2, with 13 bases fitting TRBD2. Germline CDR1 is SGHRS and CDR2 is YFSETQ. Trimming at V came to 0 bases and at J to 5 bases, leaving 1 base not matched to a gene. The CDR3 runs to 16 residues. DNA of the CDR3: TGCGCCAGCAGCTTGGAGACTAGCGGGAGGACCGGGGAGCTGTTTTTT. Encoded protein: CASSLETSGRTGELFF.

This chain links TRBV4-3 with TRBJ2-2; 8 bases line up with TRBD2. Germline V gene data show CDR1 as LGHNA and CDR2 as YSLEER. The CDR3 is made up of 18 amino acids. Unmatched junction bases numbered 12, after V lost 1 base and J lost 5 bases. This CDR3 is CASSQGLGLAYLTGELFF. The CDR3 DNA is TGCGCCAGCAGCCAAGGTCTCGGACTAGCCTACCTTACCGGGGAGCTGTTTTTT.

The chain couples TRBV4-3 to TRBJ1-1; 7 bases align to TRBD1. The V gene's germline CDR1 is LGHNA and CDR2 YSLEER. The junction had 11 bases not matched to a gene; V was cut back by 4 bases and J by 6 bases. This CDR3 contains 15 residues. CDR3 amino acids: CASSPKWGTDSEAFF. Here the CDR3 DNA reads TGCGCCAGCAGCCCAAAGTGGGGGACAGATTCTGAAGCTTTCTTT.

This chain uses TRBV14 with TRBJ2-1, with D unclear. V gave up 4 bases and J gave up 4 bases, with 11 bases separating them. Germline-derived CDR1 and CDR2 are SGHDN and FVKESK. The CDR3 has 14 amino acids. Here the CDR3 reads CASSPRPRYNEQFF. CDR3 nucleotides: TGTGCCAGCAGCCCGCGCCCGAGGTACAATGAGCAGTTCTTC.

This chain connects TRBV6-5 to TRBJ1-2; D is possibly TRBD1 (5 bases). Between the trimmed V and J ends, which lost 7 bases and 10 bases, there was a span of 16 bases. CDR3 length: 12 residues. Germline V lookup: CDR1 MNHEY, CDR2 SVGAGI. The CDR3 here is CASTNGGNAYTF. For the CDR3, the DNA is TGTGCCAGCACAAATGGGGGGAATGCCTACACCTTC.